Given below is one T cell receptor (beta chain) in context. These data are taken from a study of blood T cell repertoires in COVID-19. Libraries were prepared by immunoSEQ multiplex PCR; TCRdb keeps only in-frame clonotypes and omits some of them. This sample yields under 200,000 clones, of which around four fifths are seen a single time; roughly 3.1% belongs to the top ten. The sample comprised peripheral blood. This clonotype was sampled from a man between 65 and 80 years old with acute or convalescent COVID-19.

This CDR3 reads CASRRDTGELFF. DNA of the CDR3: TGTGCCAGCAGACGGGACACCGGGGAGCTGTTTTTT. The chain employs TRBV6-6 and TRBJ2-2; D unresolved. The V gene lost 6 bases and the J gene lost 3 bases, with 5 bases spanning the gap. Germline V lookup: CDR1 MNHNY, CDR2 SVGAGI (reference sequence). There are 12 residues in the CDR3.